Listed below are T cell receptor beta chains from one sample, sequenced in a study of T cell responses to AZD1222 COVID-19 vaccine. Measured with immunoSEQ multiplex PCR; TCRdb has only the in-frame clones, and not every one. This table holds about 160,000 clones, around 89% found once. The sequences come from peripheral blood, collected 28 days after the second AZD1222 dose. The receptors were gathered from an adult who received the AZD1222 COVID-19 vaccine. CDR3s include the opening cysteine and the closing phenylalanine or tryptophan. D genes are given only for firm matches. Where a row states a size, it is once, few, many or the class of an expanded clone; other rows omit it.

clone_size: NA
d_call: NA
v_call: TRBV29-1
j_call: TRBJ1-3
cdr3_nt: TGCAGCGTTGGTGACATTCAGGGGATATATTTT
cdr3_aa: CSVGDIQGIYF

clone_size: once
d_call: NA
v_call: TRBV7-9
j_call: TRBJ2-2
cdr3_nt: TGTGCCAGCAGCTTACCCGGGACCCCGAACACCGGGGAGCTGTTTTTT
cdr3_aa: CASSLPGTPNTGELFF

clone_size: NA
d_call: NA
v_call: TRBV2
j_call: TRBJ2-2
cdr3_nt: TGTGCCAGCAGTGAACTAGCCAACAGCGCCGGGGAGCTGTTTTTT
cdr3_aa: CASSELANSAGELFF

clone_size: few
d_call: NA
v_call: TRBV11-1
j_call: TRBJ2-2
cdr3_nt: TGTGCCAGCAGCTTAACAGAGTCCGGGGAGCTGTTTTTT
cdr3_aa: CASSLTESGELFF

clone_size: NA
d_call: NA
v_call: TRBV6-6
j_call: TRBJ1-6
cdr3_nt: TGTGCCAGCAGTCCCATAAAGTACAGGGAACCAGGGAGCTCCTATAATTCACCCCTCCACTTT
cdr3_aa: CASSPIKYREPGSSYNSPLHF

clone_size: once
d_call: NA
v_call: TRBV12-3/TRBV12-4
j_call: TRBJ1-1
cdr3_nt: TGTGCCAGCACCCCTTTCGAGAGCACTGAAGCTTTCTTT
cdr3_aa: CASTPFESTEAFF

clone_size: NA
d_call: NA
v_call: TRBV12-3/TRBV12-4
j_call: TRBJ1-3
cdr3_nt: TGTGCCAGCAGTTTAAAGCGTGGAAACACCATATATTTT
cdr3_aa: CASSLKRGNTIYF

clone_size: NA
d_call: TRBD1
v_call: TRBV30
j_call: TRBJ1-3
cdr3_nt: TGTGCCTGGAGCACAGGGACAGGGAATGCAAACACCATATATTTT
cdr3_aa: CAWSTGTGNANTIYF

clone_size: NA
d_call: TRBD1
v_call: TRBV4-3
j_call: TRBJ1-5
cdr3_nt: TGCGCCAGCAGCCAAGAGACAGGGGCGGATCAGCCCCAGCATTTT
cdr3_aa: CASSQETGADQPQHF

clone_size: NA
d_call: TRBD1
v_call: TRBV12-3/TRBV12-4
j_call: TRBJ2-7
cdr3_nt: TGTGCCAGCAGACAGGGGGCGGGTGAGCAGTACTTC
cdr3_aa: CASRQGAGEQYF

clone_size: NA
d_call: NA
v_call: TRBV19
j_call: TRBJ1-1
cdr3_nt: TGTGCCAGTAGTGGGGGTAGGCACTTCAACTTTTCGAACACTGAAGCTTTCTTT
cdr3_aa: CASSGGRHFNFSNTEAFF

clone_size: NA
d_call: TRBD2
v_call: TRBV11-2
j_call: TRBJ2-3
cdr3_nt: TGTGCCAGCGCGGGGGGGGGCACAGATACGCAGTATTTT
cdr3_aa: CASAGGGTDTQYF

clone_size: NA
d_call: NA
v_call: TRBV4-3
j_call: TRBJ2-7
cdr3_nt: TGCGCCAGCAGCCAAGATCGAAAGGGCTACGAGCAGTACTTC
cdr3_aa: CASSQDRKGYEQYF

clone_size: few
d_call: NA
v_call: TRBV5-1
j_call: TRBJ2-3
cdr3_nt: TGCGCCAGCAGCTTGGATCCCTCCACAGATACGCAGTATTTT
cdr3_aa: CASSLDPSTDTQYF

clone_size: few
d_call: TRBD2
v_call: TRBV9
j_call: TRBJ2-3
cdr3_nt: TGTGCCAGCAGCGTACTAGCGGGGGGCGGGGATACGCAGTATTTT
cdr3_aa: CASSVLAGGGDTQYF

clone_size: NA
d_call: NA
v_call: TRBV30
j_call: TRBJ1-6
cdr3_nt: TGTGCCTGGAGCGGGGTCGAGGGTTCACCCCTCCACTTT
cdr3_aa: CAWSGVEGSPLHF

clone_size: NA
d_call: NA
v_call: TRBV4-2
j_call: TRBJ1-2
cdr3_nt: TGTGCCAGCAGCCCCACCCGCGACAGCTATGGCTACACCTTC
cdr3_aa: CASSPTRDSYGYTF

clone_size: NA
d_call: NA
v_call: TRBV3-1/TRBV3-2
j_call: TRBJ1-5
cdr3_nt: TGTGCCAGCAGCCAAGAGCCCGCCAATCAGCCCCAGCATTTT
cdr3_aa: CASSQEPANQPQHF

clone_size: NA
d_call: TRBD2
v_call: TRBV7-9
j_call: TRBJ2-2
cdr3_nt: TGTGCCAGCAGCCTACATAGCGGGGGTTCCGGGGAGCTGTTTTTT
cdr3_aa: CASSLHSGGSGELFF

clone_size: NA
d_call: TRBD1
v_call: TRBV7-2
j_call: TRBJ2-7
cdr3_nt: TGTGCCAGCAGCTTAGCGGGGACAGGGGCTTTCGAGCAGTACTTC
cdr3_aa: CASSLAGTGAFEQYF

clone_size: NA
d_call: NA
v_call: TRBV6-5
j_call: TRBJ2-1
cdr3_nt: TGTGCCAGCAGTTACTCCCTCGTAGCCCTCGGCAATGAGCAGTTCTTC
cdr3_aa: CASSYSLVALGNEQFF

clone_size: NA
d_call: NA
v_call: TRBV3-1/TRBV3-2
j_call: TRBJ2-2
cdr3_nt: TGTGCCAGCAGCCAAGGTGCCGGGGAGCTGTTTTTT
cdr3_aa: CASSQGAGELFF

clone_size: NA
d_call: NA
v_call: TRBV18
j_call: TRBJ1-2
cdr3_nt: TGTGCCAGCTCACCACCGGAGGTTGACTATGGCTACACCTTC
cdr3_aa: CASSPPEVDYGYTF

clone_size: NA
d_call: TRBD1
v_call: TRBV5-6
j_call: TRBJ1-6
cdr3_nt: TGTGCCAGCAGCTTGGGGGGACAGGGCGGATTTTCCTATAATTCACCCCTCCACTTT
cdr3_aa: CASSLGGQGGFSYNSPLHF

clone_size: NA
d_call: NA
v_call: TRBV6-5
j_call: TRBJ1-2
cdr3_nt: TGTGCCGCTCAGGGAGAGAACTATGGCTACACCTTC
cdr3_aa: CAAQGENYGYTF

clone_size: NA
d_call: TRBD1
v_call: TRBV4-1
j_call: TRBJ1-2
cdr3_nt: TGCGCCAGCAGCCAAGGGGACAGGTACTATGGCTACACCTTC
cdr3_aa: CASSQGDRYYGYTF

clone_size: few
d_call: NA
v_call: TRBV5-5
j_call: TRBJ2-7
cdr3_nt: TGTGCCAGCAGCTTGGGCCCGGACCTAGTCTACGAGCAGTACTTC
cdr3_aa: CASSLGPDLVYEQYF

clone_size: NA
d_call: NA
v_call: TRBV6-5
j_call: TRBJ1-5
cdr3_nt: TGTGCCAGCAGAAATTTGGGGGATAGCAATCAGCCCCAGCATTTT
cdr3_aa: CASRNLGDSNQPQHF

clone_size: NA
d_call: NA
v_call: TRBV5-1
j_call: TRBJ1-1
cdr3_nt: TGCGCCAGCAGCTTGGGGGCGCGGGGCACTGAAGCTTTCTTT
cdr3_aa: CASSLGARGTEAFF

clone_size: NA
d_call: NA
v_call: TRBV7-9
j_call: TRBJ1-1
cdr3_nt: TGTGCCAGCAGCCGCGTACTGAACACTGAAGCTTTCTTT
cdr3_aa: CASSRVLNTEAFF

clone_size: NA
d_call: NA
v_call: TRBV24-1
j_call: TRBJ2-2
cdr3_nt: TGTGCCACCAGTGACCGAGGGACCAGGGGGGATCACACCGGGGAGCTGTTTTTT
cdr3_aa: CATSDRGTRGDHTGELFF

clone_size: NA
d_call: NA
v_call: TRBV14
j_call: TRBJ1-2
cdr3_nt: TGTGCCAGCAGCCAAGATCACGGTTACTATGGCTACACCTTC
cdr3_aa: CASSQDHGYYGYTF

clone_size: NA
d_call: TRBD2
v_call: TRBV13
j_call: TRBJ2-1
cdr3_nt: TGTGCCAGCAGGAAATATAGCGGGGACCCGTACAATGAGCAGTTCTTC
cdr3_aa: CASRKYSGDPYNEQFF

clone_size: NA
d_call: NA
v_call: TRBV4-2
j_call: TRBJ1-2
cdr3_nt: TGTGCCAGCAGCCAAGAAGGCAGGTTTGGCTACACCTTC
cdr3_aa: CASSQEGRFGYTF

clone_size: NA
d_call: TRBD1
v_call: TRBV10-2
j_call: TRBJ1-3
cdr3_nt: TGCGCCAGCAGTGGACAGGGTTTCGCTGGAAACACCATATATTTT
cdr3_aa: CASSGQGFAGNTIYF

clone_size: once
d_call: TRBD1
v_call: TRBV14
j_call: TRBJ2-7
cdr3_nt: TGTGCCAGCAGCCACCGACAGGGGGGCTCCTACGAGCAGTACTTC
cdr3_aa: CASSHRQGGSYEQYF

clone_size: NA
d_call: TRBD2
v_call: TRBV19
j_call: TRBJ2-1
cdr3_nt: TGTGCCACCGACGGGGGGTTGTACAATGAGCAGTTCTTC
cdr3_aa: CATDGGLYNEQFF

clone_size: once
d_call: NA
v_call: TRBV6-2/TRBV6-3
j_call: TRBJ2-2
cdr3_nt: TGTGCCAGCAGTTACTGGGGGGGCCTCGCCACCGGGGAGCTGTTTTTT
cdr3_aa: CASSYWGGLATGELFF

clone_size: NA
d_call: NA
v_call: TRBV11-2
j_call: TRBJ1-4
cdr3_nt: TGTGCCAGCAGCTCAGCGCGGACCGGTGAAAAACTGTTTTTT
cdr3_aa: CASSSARTGEKLFF

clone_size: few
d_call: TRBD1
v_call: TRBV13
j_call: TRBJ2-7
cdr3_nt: TGTGCCAGCAGCTTATGTCTGGGGTCCAGGACAGGCGGGTGCGAGCAGTACTTC
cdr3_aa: CASSLCLGSRTGGCEQYF

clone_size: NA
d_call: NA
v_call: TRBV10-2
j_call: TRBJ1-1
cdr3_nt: TGCGCCAGCAGTGAGGGAGCGACTGAAGCTTTCTTT
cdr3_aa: CASSEGATEAFF

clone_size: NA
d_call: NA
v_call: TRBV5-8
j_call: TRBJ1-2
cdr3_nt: TGTGCCAGCAGTGGGGTTAGCTATGGCTACACCTTC
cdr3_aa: CASSGVSYGYTF

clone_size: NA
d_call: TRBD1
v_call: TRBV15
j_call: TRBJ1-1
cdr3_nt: TGTGCCACCAGCAGAGATCAGGGGGGGCATGAAGCTTTCTTT
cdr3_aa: CATSRDQGGHEAFF

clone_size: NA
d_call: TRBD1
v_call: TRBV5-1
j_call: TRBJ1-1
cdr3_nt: TGCGCCAGCAGTCCCAATAACAGGGGGATCACTGAAGCTTTCTTT
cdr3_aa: CASSPNNRGITEAFF

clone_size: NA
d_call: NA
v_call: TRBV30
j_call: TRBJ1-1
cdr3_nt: TGTGCCTCCGCCCGAGTGGCTGAAGCTTTCTTT
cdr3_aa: CASARVAEAFF